This is a list of T cell receptor beta chains from one sample in a study of technical replicates of blood from a handful of donors. Sequenced by immunoSEQ multiplex PCR; TCRdb stores in-frame clones only, minus some. The sample consists of about 66,000 clones, roughly 90% of them appearing once. Input material: PBMCs. These receptors were obtained from a human donor in good health. Some clones in this sample may be carry-over from other donors' samples. CDR3s include the opening cysteine and the closing phenylalanine or tryptophan. A D gene is named only where the DNA matches it firmly. Size values are once, few and many counts, or a class for expanded clones, and some rows have none.

CDR3	DNA	V	D	J	size	length
CASSVTGEDTEAFF	TGTGCCAGCAGTGTGACAGGGGAGGACACTGAAGCTTTCTTT	TRBV6-4	TRBD1	TRBJ1-1	-	14
CASSKRQGGRFRPQHF	TGTGCCAGCAGCAAAAGGCAGGGCGGTAGGTTTCGGCCCCAGCATTTT	TRBV21-1	-	TRBJ1-5	-	16
CASRGTSGRAGHEQYF	TGTGCCAGCAGGGGGACTAGCGGGAGGGCCGGGCACGAGCAGTACTTC	TRBV11-2	TRBD2	TRBJ2-7	-	16
CASSLGFRFDGYTF	TGTGCCAGCAGCTTAGGGTTTCGGTTTGATGGCTACACCTTC	TRBV7-9	-	TRBJ1-2	-	14
CASSVPGYEQYF	TGTGCCAGCAGCGTCCCGGGTTACGAGCAGTACTTC	TRBV6-5	-	TRBJ2-7	-	12
CAMREGQTTEAFF	TGTGCCATGAGAGAGGGACAGACCACTGAAGCTTTCTTT	TRBV10-3	TRBD1	TRBJ1-1	once	13
CAIRRQGFAGTGELFF	TGTGCCATCCGCCGTCAGGGGTTCGCGGGCACCGGGGAGCTGTTTTTT	TRBV10-3	-	TRBJ2-2	-	16
CASIPDRLSEKLFF	TGTGCCAGTATTCCGGACAGGTTATCTGAAAAACTGTTTTTT	TRBV19	TRBD1	TRBJ1-4	-	14
CASSQEPGTTLRNSPLHF	TGCGCCAGCAGCCAAGAACCCGGGACAACCCTCCGGAATTCACCCCTCCACTTT	TRBV4-3	-	TRBJ1-6	-	18
CASSQDSGRASDEQYF	TGCGCCAGCAGCCAAGATAGCGGGAGGGCCTCCGACGAGCAGTACTTC	TRBV4-3	TRBD2	TRBJ2-7	-	16
CASSPRTVNEKLFF	TGTGCCAGCAGCCCACGCACAGTTAATGAAAAACTGTTTTTT	TRBV4-2	-	TRBJ1-4	-	14
CASRSTTGNTGELFF	TGTGCCAGCAGAAGCACCACAGGGAACACCGGGGAGCTGTTTTTT	TRBV14	-	TRBJ2-2	-	15
CASSFRFSYNEQFF	TGTGCCAGCAGCTTCCGGTTTTCGTACAATGAGCAGTTCTTC	TRBV5-6	-	TRBJ2-1	once	14
CASSLESPGEQYF	TGCGCCAGCAGCTTGGAAAGCCCGGGTGAGCAGTACTTC	TRBV5-1	-	TRBJ2-7	-	13
CASSTGGEQFF	TGTGCCAGCAGCACAGGGGGTGAGCAGTTCTTC	TRBV11-2	TRBD1	TRBJ2-1	-	11
CASSGTGAGNYGYTF	TGTGCCAGCAGCGGCACAGGGGCGGGGAACTATGGCTACACCTTC	TRBV9	TRBD1	TRBJ1-2	-	15
CASSPMDFRLSQETQYF	TGTGCCAGCAGCCCCATGGACTTCCGGCTATCCCAAGAGACCCAGTACTTC	TRBV7-6	-	TRBJ2-5	-	17
CASSVGGVGQPQHF	TGTGCCAGCAGCGTGGGGGGGGTGGGACAGCCCCAGCATTTT	TRBV6-5	-	TRBJ1-5	-	14
CSVRLNYGYTF	TGCAGCGTCCGTCTGAACTATGGCTACACCTTC	TRBV29-1	-	TRBJ1-2	-	11
CASSFHINQPQHF	TGTGCCAGCAGCTTCCACATTAATCAGCCCCAGCATTTT	TRBV7-8	-	TRBJ1-5	-	13
CASRELYEQYF	TGCGCCAGCAGGGAGTTGTACGAGCAGTACTTC	TRBV5-1	-	TRBJ2-7	-	11
CASSLDLIQGDGNTIYF	TGTGCCAGCAGCCTCGACCTGATACAGGGAGACGGAAACACCATATATTTT	TRBV4-2	-	TRBJ1-3	-	17
CAISVGNQRDYTF	TGTGCCATCAGTGTGGGGAACCAGAGGGACTACACCTTC	TRBV10-3	-	TRBJ1-2	-	13
CASSQISSGVLDGELFF	TGTGCCAGCAGCCAAATATCTAGCGGGGTTCTGGACGGGGAGCTGTTTTTT	TRBV4-2	TRBD2	TRBJ2-2	-	17
CASSEDGGRSNQPQHF	TGTGCCAGCAGTGAAGATGGGGGCCGGAGCAATCAGCCCCAGCATTTT	TRBV2	-	TRBJ1-5	-	16
CASSPFPRGANVLTF	TGTGCCAGCAGCCCCTTTCCCCGGGGGGCCAACGTCCTGACTTTC	TRBV7-2	-	TRBJ2-6	-	15
CASGTALAGGNEQFF	TGCGCCAGCGGTACAGCGCTAGCGGGGGGGAATGAGCAGTTCTTC	TRBV5-1	TRBD2	TRBJ2-1	-	15
CASSPRIDRGTDTQYF	TGTGCCAGCAGCCCCCGTATAGACAGGGGCACAGATACGCAGTATTTT	TRBV7-8	TRBD1	TRBJ2-3	-	16
CASSATGDSGNTIYF	TGCGCCAGCAGCGCTACAGGTGACTCTGGAAACACCATATATTTT	TRBV5-1	-	TRBJ1-3	once	15
CASSSLAQPQHF	TGTGCCAGCAGCTCGTTGGCTCAGCCCCAGCATTTT	TRBV7-9	-	TRBJ1-5	once	12
CASRYSGTDTQYF	TGTGCCAGCAGATATAGCGGCACAGATACGCAGTATTTT	TRBV6-5	-	TRBJ2-3	-	13
CASRIQGSYPIGYTF	TGTGCAAGTCGAATACAGGGGTCTTACCCCATCGGCTACACCTTC	TRBV12-2	-	TRBJ1-2	once	15
CASSKGQIISNQPQHF	TGTGCCAGTAGTAAGGGACAGATTATTAGCAATCAGCCCCAGCATTTT	TRBV19	TRBD1	TRBJ1-5	-	16
CASSYGTQETQYF	TGTGCCAGCAGCTATGGCACGCAAGAGACCCAGTACTTC	TRBV7-7	-	TRBJ2-5	-	13
CASSLVIIGQGSPYGYTF	TGTGCCAGCAGCTTAGTGATTATCGGACAGGGGTCCCCCTATGGCTACACCTTC	TRBV7-8	TRBD1	TRBJ1-2	many	18
CASSQQLGQGAEQPQHF	TGCGCCAGCAGCCAACAACTGGGACAGGGGGCAGAACAGCCCCAGCATTTT	TRBV4-1	TRBD1	TRBJ1-5	-	17
CASSPAQGGYGYTF	TGTGCCAGCAGCCCCGCTCAGGGTGGCTATGGCTACACCTTC	TRBV7-6	-	TRBJ1-2	-	14
CASSLQGANTGELFF	TGTGCCAGCAGCTTACAGGGGGCGAACACCGGGGAGCTGTTTTTT	TRBV7-2	TRBD1	TRBJ2-2	-	15
CASKVRQGAGTEAFF	TGTGCCAGCAAGGTCAGACAGGGGGCGGGGACTGAAGCTTTCTTT	TRBV5-6	TRBD1	TRBJ1-1	once	15
CASSARTDRVGRELFF	TGTGCCAGCAGCGCGAGGACCGACAGGGTGGGGCGAGAGCTGTTTTTT	TRBV21-1	-	TRBJ2-2	-	16